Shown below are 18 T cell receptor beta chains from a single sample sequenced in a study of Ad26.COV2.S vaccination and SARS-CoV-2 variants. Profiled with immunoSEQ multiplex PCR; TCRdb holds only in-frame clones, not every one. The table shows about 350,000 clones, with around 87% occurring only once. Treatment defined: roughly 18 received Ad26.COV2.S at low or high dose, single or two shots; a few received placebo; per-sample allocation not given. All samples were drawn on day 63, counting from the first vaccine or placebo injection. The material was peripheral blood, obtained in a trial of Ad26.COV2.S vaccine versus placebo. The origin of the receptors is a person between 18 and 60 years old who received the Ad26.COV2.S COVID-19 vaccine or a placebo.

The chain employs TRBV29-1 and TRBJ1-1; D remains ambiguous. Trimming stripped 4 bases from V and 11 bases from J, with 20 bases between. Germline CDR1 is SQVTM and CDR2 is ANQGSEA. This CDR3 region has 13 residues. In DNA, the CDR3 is TGCAGCGTTGTGGCTCCCCTGAGTTCACAGGCTTTCTTT. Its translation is CSVVAPLSSQAFF.

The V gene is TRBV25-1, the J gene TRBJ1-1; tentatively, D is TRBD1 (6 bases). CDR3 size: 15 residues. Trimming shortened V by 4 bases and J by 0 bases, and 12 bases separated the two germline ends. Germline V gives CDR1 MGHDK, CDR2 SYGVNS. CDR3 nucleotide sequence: TGTGCCAGCAGTGCCGTGACAGGAGTGAACACTGAAGCTTTCTTT. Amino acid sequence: CASSAVTGVNTEAFF.

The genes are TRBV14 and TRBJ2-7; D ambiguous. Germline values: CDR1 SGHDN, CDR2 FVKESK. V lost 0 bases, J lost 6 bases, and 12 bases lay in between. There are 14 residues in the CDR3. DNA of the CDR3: TGTGCCAGCAGCCAAGATGAAGGGCTGGGCGAGCAGTACTTC. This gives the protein CASSQDEGLGEQYF.

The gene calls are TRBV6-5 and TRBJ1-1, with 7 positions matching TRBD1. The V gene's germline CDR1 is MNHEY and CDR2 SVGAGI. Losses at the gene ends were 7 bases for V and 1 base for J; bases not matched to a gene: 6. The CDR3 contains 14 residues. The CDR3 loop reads CASNRQGSNTEAFF. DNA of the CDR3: TGTGCCAGCAATAGACAGGGATCGAACACTGAAGCTTTCTTT.

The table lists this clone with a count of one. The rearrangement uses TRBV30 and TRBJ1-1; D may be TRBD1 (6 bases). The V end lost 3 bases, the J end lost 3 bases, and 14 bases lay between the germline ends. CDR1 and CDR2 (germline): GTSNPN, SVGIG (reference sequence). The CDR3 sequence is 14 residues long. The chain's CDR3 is CAWRPMGGYTEAFF. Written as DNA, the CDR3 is TGTGCCTGGAGGCCAATGGGGGGCTACACTGAAGCTTTCTTT.

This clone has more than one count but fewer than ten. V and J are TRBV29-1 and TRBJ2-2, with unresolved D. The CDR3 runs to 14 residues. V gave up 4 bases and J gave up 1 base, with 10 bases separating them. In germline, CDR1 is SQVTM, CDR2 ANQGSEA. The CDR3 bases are TGCAGCGTTGGTGTGCACCTGAACACCGGGGAGCTGTTTTTT. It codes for CSVGVHLNTGELFF.

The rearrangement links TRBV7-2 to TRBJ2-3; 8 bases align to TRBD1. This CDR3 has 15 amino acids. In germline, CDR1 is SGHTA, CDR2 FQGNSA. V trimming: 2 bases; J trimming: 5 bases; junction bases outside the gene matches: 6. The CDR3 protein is CASSLQGAHLDTQYF. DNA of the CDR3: TGTGCCAGCAGCTTACAGGGGGCCCATTTAGATACGCAGTATTTT.

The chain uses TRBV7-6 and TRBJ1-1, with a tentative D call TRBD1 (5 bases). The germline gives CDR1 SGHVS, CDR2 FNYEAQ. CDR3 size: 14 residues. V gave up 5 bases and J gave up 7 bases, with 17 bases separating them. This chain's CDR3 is CASSPWGGRVEAFF. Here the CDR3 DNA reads TGTGCCAGCAGCCCCTGGGGGGGGAGGGTTGAAGCTTTCTTT.

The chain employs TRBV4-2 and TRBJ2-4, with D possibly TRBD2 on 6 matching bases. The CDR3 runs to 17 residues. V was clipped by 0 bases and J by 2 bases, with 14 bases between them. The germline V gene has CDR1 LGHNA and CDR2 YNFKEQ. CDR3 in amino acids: CASSQDSGVGSKNIQYF. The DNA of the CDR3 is TGTGCCAGCAGCCAAGATAGCGGCGTCGGGTCCAAAAACATTCAGTACTTC.

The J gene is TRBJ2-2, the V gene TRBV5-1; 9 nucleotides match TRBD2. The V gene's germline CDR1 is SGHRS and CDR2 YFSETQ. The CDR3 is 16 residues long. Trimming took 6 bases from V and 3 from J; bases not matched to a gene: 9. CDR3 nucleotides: TGCGCCAGCACCGTAGTTAGCGGGGGTTACACCGGGGAGCTGTTTTTT. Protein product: CASTVVSGGYTGELFF.

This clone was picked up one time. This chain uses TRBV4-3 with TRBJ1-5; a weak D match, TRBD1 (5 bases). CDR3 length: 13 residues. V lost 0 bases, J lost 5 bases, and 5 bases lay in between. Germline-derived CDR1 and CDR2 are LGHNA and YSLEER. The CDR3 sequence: CASSQDRDQPQHF. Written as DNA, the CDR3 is TGCGCCAGCAGCCAAGACAGGGATCAGCCCCAGCATTTT.

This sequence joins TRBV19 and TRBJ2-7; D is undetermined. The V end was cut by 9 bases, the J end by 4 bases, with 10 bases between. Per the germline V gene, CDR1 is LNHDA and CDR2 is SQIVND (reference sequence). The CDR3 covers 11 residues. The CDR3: CASGTPYEQYF. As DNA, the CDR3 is TGTGCCAGCGGTACCCCTTACGAGCAGTACTTC.

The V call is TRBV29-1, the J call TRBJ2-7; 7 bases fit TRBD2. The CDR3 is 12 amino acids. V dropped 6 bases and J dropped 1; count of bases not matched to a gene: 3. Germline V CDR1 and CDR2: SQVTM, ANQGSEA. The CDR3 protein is CSVGGLSYEQYF. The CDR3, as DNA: TGCAGCGTGGGGGGGTTGTCCTACGAGCAGTACTTC.

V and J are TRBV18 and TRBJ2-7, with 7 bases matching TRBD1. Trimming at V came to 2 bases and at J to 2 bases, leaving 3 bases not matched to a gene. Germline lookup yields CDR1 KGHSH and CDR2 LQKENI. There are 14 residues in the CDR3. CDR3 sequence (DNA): TGTGCCAGCTCACCAGGGGGACAGACCTACGAGCAGTACTTC. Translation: CASSPGGQTYEQYF.

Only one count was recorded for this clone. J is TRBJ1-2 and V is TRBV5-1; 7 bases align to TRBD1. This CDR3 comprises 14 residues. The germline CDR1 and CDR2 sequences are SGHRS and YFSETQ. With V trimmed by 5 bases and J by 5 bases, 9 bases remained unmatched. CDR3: CASSQVQGEYGYTF. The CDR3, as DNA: TGCGCCAGCAGTCAGGTGCAGGGGGAATATGGCTACACCTTC.

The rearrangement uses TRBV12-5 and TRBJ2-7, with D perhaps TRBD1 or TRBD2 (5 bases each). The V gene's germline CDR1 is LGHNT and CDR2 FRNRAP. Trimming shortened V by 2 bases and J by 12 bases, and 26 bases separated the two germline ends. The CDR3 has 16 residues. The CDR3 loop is CASGLTPGTAGLYRYF. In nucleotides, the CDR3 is TGTGCTAGTGGTTTGACCCCCGGGACCGCAGGTCTATATCGGTACTTC. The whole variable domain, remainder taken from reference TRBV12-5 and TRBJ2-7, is DARVTQTPRHKVTEMGQEVTMRCQPILGHNTVFWYRQTMMQGLELLAYFRNRAPLDDSGMPKDRFSAEMPDATLATLKIQPSEPRDSAVYFCASGLTPGTAGLYRYFGPGTRLTVT.

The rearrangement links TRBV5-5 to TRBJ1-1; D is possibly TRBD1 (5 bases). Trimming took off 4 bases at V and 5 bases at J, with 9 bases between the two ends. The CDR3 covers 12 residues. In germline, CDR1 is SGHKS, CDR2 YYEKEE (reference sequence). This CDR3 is CASSPGHTEAFF. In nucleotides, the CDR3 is TGTGCCAGCAGCCCCGGACATACTGAAGCTTTCTTT.

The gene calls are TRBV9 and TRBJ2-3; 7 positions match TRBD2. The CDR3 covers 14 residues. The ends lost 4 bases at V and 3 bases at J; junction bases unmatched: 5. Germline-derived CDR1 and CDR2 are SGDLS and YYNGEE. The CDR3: CASSPGLVTDTQYF. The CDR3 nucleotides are TGTGCCAGCAGCCCAGGACTAGTGACAGATACGCAGTATTTT.